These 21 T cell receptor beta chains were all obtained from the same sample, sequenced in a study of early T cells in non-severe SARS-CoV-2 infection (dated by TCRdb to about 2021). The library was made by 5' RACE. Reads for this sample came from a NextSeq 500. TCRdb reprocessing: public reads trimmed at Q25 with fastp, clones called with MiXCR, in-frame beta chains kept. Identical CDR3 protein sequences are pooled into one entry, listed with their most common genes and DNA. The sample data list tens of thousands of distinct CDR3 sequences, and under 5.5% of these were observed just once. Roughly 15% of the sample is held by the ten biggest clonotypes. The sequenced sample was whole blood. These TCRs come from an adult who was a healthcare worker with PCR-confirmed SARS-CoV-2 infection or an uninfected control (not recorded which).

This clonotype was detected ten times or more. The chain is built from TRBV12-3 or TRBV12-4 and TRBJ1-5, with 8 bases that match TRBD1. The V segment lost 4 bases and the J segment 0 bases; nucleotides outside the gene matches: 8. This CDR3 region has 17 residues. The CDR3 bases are TGTGCCAGCAGTTCCGGGACAGGTTATTATAGCAATCAGCCCCAGCATTTT. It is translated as CASSSGTGYYSNQPQHF.

CDR3 DNA sequence: TGTGCCAGCAGCTCTACCGGGGGGACTGAAGCTTTCTTT. As protein: CASSSTGGTEAFF. The rearrangement links TRBV12-3 or TRBV12-4 to TRBJ1-1; a possible D gene is TRBD1 (5 bases). The CDR3 runs to 13 residues. Trimming took off 6 bases at V and 5 bases at J, with 13 bases between the two ends.

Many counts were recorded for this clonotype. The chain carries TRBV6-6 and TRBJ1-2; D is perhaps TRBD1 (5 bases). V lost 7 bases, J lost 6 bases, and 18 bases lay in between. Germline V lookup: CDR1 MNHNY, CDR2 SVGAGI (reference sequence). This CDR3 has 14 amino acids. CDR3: CASNLFRDGDGYTF. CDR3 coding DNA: TGTGCCAGCAACCTATTCCGGGACGGGGATGGCTACACCTTC.

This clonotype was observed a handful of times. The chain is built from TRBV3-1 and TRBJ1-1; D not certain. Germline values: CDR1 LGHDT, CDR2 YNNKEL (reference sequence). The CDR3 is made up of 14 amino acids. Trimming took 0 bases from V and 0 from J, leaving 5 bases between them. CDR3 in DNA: TGTGCCAGCAGCCAAGATCAAGTGAACACTGAAGCTTTCTTT. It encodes CASSQDQVNTEAFF.

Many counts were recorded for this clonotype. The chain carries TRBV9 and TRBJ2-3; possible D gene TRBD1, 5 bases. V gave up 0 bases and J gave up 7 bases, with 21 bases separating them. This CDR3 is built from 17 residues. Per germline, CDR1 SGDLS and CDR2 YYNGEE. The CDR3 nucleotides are TGTGCCAGCAGCGTAGCTCTGGGGCCGACCCCACCTAATACGCAGTATTTT. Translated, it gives CASSVALGPTPPNTQYF.

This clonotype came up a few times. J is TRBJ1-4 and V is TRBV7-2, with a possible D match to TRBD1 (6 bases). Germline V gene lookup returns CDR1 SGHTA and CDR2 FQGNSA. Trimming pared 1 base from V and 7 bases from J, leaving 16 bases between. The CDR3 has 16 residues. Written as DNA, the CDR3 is TGTGCCAGCAGCTTAGTGGGTAGCAGGGGTAGTGAAAAACTGTTTTTT. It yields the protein CASSLVGSRGSEKLFF.

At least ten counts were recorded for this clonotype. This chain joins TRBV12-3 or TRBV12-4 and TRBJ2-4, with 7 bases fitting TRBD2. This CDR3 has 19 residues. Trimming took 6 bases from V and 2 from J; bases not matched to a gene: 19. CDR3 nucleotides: TGTGCCAGCAGCCCTATCGGGAGCGGGACGCCCTCTTCCAAAAACATTCAGTACTTC. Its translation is CASSPIGSGTPSSKNIQYF.

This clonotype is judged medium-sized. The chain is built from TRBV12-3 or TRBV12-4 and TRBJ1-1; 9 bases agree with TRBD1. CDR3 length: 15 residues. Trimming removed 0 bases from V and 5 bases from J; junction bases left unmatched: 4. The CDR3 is CASSLAVTGGTEAFF. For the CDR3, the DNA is TGTGCCAGCAGTTTAGCGGTGACAGGGGGAACTGAAGCTTTCTTT.

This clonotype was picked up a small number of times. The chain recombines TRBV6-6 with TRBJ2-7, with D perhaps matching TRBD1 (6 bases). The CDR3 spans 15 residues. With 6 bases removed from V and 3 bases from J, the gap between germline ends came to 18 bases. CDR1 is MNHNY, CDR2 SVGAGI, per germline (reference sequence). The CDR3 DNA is TGTGCCAGCAGCCACTCCGGGACAAAAGGCTACGAGCAGTACTTC. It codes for CASSHSGTKGYEQYF.

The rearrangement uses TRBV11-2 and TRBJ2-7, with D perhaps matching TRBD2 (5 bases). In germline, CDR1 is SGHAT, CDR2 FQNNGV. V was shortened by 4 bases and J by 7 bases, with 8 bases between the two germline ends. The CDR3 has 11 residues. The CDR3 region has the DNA TGTGCCAGCAGCTCGACGGGAGAGCAGTACTTC. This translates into CASSSTGEQYF.

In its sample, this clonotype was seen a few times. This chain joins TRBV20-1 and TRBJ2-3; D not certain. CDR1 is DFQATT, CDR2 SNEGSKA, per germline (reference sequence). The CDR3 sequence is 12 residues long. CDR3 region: CSVQPSTDTQYF. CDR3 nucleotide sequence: TGCAGCGTTCAGCCGAGCACAGATACGCAGTATTTT.

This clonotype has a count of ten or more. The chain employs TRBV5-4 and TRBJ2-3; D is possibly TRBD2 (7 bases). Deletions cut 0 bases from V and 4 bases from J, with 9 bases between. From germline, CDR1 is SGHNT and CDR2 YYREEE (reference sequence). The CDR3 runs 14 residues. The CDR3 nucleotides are TGTGCCAGCAGCTTGGGGGGGGGCTCAGATACGCAGTATTTT. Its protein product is CASSLGGGSDTQYF. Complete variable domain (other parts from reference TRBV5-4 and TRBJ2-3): ETGVTQSPTHLIKTRGQQVTLRCSSQSGHNTVSWYQQALGQGPQFIFQYYREEENGRGNFPPRFSGLQFPNYSSELNVNALELDDSALYLCASSLGGGSDTQYFGPGTRLTVL.

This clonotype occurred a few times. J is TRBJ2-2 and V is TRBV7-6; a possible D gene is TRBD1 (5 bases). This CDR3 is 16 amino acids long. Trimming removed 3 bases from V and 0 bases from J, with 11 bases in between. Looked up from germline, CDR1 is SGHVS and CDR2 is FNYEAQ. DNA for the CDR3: TGTGCCAGCAGCTTGGGGCCCCTTCCGAACACCGGGGAGCTGTTTTTT. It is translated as CASSLGPLPNTGELFF.

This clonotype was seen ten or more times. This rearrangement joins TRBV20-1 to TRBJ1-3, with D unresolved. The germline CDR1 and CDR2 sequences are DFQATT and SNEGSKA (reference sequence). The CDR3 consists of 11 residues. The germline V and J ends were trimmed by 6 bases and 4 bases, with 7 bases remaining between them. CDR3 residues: CSASDGNTIYF. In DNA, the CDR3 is TGCAGTGCCTCAGACGGAAACACCATATATTTT.

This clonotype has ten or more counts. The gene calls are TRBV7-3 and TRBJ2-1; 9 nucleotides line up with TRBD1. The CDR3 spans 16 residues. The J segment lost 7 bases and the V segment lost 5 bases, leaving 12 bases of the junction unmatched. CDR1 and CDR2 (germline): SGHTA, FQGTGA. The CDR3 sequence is CASSDIPGQGENEQFF. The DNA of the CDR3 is TGTGCCAGCAGCGACATCCCGGGACAGGGAGAAAATGAGCAGTTCTTC. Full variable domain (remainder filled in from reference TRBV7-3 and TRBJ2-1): GAGVSQTPSNKVTEKGKYVELRCDPISGHTALYWYRQSLGQGPEFLIYFQGTGAADDSGLPNDRFFAVRPEGSVSTLKIQRTERGDSAVYLCASSDIPGQGENEQFFGPGTRLTVL.

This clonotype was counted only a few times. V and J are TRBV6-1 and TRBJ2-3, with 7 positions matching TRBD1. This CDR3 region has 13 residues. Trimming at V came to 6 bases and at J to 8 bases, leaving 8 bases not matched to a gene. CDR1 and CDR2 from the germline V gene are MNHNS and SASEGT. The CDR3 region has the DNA TGTGCCAGCAGCCCACAGGGGTACGGTACGCAGTATTTT. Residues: CASSPQGYGTQYF.

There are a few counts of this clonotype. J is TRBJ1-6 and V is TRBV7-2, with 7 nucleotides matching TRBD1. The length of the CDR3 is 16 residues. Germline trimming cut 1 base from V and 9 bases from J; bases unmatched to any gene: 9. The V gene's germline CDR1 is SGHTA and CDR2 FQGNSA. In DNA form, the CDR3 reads TGTGCCAGCAGCTTAGAGGGTACAGGGGTTGGTTCACCCCTCCACTTT. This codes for CASSLEGTGVGSPLHF.

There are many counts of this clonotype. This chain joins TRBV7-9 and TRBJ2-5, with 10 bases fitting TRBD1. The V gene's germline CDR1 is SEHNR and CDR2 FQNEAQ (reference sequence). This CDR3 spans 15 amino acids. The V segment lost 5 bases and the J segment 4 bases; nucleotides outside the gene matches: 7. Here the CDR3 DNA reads TGTGCCAGCAGCCGCGACAGGGGGCCGGGAGAGACCCAGTACTTC. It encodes CASSRDRGPGETQYF.

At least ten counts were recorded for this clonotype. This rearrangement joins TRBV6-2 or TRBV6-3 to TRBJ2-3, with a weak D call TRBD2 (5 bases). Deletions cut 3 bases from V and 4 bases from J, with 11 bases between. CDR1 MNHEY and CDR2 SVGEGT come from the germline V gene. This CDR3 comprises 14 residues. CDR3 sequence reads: CASSYLSVADTQYF. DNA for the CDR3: TGTGCCAGCAGTTATCTTAGCGTTGCAGATACGCAGTATTTT.

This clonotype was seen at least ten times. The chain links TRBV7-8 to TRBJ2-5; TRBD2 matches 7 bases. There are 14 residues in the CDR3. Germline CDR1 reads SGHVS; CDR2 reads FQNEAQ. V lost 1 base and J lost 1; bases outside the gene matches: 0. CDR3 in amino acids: CASSLGEGQETQYF. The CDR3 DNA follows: TGTGCCAGCAGCTTAGGGGAGGGCCAAGAGACCCAGTACTTC.

The DNA of the CDR3 is TGTGCCAGCAGCTTGATGCTAAATGGGGAAAAACTGTTTTTT. It specifies CASSLMLNGEKLFF. The V gene is TRBV7-2, the J gene TRBJ1-4; no firm D call. CDR3 size: 14 residues. V lost 3 bases, J lost 8 bases, and 13 bases lay in between. Per germline, CDR1 SGHTA and CDR2 FQGNSA.